These 20 T cell receptor beta chains share one sample of origin, sequenced in a study of beta chain features in type 1 diabetes. The authors reverse transcribed all of the isolated RNA, so sequencing captured expressed TCRB transcripts. Repertoires were generated with immunoSEQ multiplex PCR, while TCRdb's copy carries only in-frame clones and drops some. The sample has about 230,000 clones; over 7.5% are singletons. Sequencing was done on a sample of naive CD4+ T cells from blood. The receptors derive from a woman between 18 and 29 years old in good health.

This clone was found a few times. J is TRBJ2-5 and V is TRBV6-1; TRBD2 agrees at 8 bases. V was pared by 8 bases and J by 1 base, with 6 bases of the junction left unmatched. In germline, CDR1 is MNHNS, CDR2 SASEGT. The CDR3 has 14 amino acids. In DNA form, the CDR3 reads TGTGCCAGCTCGCAGCGGGGGACCCAAGAGACCCAGTACTTC. This gives the protein CASSQRGTQETQYF.

The CDR3 coding sequence is TGCGCCAGCAGCTTAACAGAGAACACCGGGGAGCTGTTTTTT. It codes for CASSLTENTGELFF. This chain links TRBV5-1 with TRBJ2-2; D unclear. This CDR3 spans 14 amino acids. V was shortened by 2 bases and J by 1 base, with 6 bases between the two germline ends. CDR1 is SGHRS, CDR2 YFSETQ, per germline.

The rearrangement links TRBV19 to TRBJ2-5; 8 positions agree with TRBD1. This CDR3 has 14 residues. The germline V gene encodes CDR1 LNHDA and CDR2 SQIVND (reference sequence). Trimming at V came to 5 bases and at J to 3 bases, leaving 5 bases not matched to a gene. CDR3 protein: CASSDMTGEETQYF. The CDR3, as DNA: TGTGCCAGTAGTGACATGACAGGGGAAGAGACCCAGTACTTC.

The chain carries TRBV19 and TRBJ1-1, with 7 bases aligning to TRBD1. The junction had 5 bases not matched to a gene; V was cut back by 6 bases and J by 1 base. The CDR3 is 14 amino acids. The germline gives CDR1 LNHDA, CDR2 SQIVND (reference sequence). The CDR3 coding sequence is TGTGCCAGTAGGGGGGACAGCTGGAACACTGAAGCTTTCTTT. This translates into CASRGDSWNTEAFF.

The chain employs TRBV5-4 and TRBJ2-3, with 7 bases identical to TRBD2. There are 16 residues in the CDR3. The V segment lost 4 bases and the J segment 0 bases; nucleotides outside the gene matches: 8. CDR1 and CDR2 (germline): SGHNT, YYREEE (reference sequence). The CDR3 nucleotides read TGTGCCAGCAGCCTCCCCGTGGGGGGGAGCACAGATACGCAGTATTTT. It is translated as CASSLPVGGSTDTQYF.

Only a few counts were recorded for this clone. The chain links TRBV10-3 to TRBJ2-7; 7 bases are a match to TRBD1. This CDR3 has 18 amino acids. Germline values: CDR1 ENHRY, CDR2 SYGVKD. The V segment lost 0 bases and the J segment 0 bases; nucleotides outside the gene matches: 11. This CDR3 is CAISESTSGTVLSYEQYF. In DNA, the CDR3 is TGTGCCATCAGTGAGTCGACCTCCGGGACAGTTCTCTCCTACGAGCAGTACTTC.

This clone occurred a few times. The gene calls are TRBV7-8 and TRBJ2-3; 9 bases are a match to TRBD2. V gave up 3 bases and J gave up 0 bases; unmatched junction bases: 1. The germline V gene has CDR1 SGHVS and CDR2 FQNEAQ. CDR3 length: 15 residues. The CDR3 coding sequence is TGTGCCAGCAGCTTGCGGGAGGGGAGCACAGATACGCAGTATTTT. Translating gives CASSLREGSTDTQYF.

The chain is built from TRBV11-2 and TRBJ1-1; perhaps TRBD1 as D (6 bases). Deletions cut 2 bases from V and 1 base from J, with 17 bases between. Germline-derived CDR1 and CDR2 are SGHAT and FQNNGV. The length of the CDR3 is 17 residues. CDR3 residues: CASSLIQGIPTNTEAFF. The CDR3 DNA sequence: TGTGCCAGCAGCTTAATTCAGGGGATCCCCACGAACACTGAAGCTTTCTTT.

This clone has a handful of counts. The J gene is TRBJ2-6, the V gene TRBV30; D may be TRBD2 (5 bases). In germline, CDR1 is GTSNPN, CDR2 SVGIG (reference sequence). This CDR3 contains 14 residues. V was cut by 3 bases and J by 2 bases, with 8 bases left in between. CDR3 nucleotides: TGTGCCTGGAGCCGGGGAACTGGGGCCAACGTCCTGACTTTC. Protein: CAWSRGTGANVLTF.

This rearrangement joins TRBV6-6 to TRBJ2-7, with D maybe TRBD1 (5 bases). V lost 5 bases and J 2 bases, leaving 13 bases between the germline ends. The CDR3 contains 14 residues. CDR1 is MNHNY and CDR2 is SVGAGI in the germline V gene (reference sequence). CDR3 loop: CASSPRQLTYEQYF. The CDR3 DNA reads TGTGCCAGCAGTCCGCGACAGTTAACCTACGAGCAGTACTTC.

The V call is TRBV19, the J call TRBJ1-2; D is ambiguous. V lost 4 bases to trimming and J lost 3 bases, with 18 bases between them. There are 16 residues in the CDR3. CDR1 is LNHDA, CDR2 SQIVND, per germline (reference sequence). Here the CDR3 reads CASSTLRRDTDYGYTF. For the CDR3, the DNA is TGTGCCAGTAGTACCCTTCGTAGAGACACAGACTATGGCTACACCTTC.

This chain connects TRBV6-5 to TRBJ2-7; 8 positions agree with TRBD2. The CDR3 covers 15 residues. Unmatched junction bases numbered 9, after V lost 5 bases and J lost 3 bases. The germline V gene has CDR1 MNHEY and CDR2 SVGAGI. CDR3 coding DNA: TGTGCCAGCAGTACCCTAGCGGGTGACTACTACGAGCAGTACTTC. Translated, it gives CASSTLAGDYYEQYF.

The V gene is TRBV2, the J gene TRBJ2-1, with D possibly being TRBD2 (5 bases). There are 18 residues in the CDR3. V dropped 7 bases and J dropped 9 bases, with 31 bases sitting between them. CDR1 is SNHLY, CDR2 FYNNEI, per germline. CDR3 coding DNA: TGTGCCAGCATCGGGCCGATTATGGACTTACTCGACCGGAGTGAGCAGTTCTTC. Its protein product is CASIGPIMDLLDRSEQFF.

V and J are TRBV2 and TRBJ2-7; D not certain. Germline CDR1 reads SNHLY; CDR2 reads FYNNEI. Trimming took 3 bases from V and 2 from J, leaving 8 bases between them. The CDR3 is 13 amino acids. This chain's CDR3 is CASSDRPTYEQYF. CDR3 DNA sequence: TGTGCCAGCAGTGACAGGCCGACCTACGAGCAGTACTTC.

The rearrangement uses TRBV29-1 and TRBJ1-4; 8 positions agree with TRBD1. V was pared by 7 bases and J by 6 bases, with 4 bases of the junction left unmatched. This CDR3 is 12 amino acids long. Germline-derived CDR1 and CDR2 are SQVTM and ANQGSEA. CDR3 sequence: CSGTGRDEKLFF. The CDR3 DNA reads as TGCAGCGGGACAGGGCGGGATGAAAAACTGTTTTTT. Full variable domain (rest looked up from reference TRBV29-1 and TRBJ1-4): SAVISQKPSRDICQRGTSLTIQCQVDSQVTMMFWYRQQPGQSLTLIATANQGSEATYESGFVIDKFPISRPNLTFSTLTVSNMSPEDSSIYLCSGTGRDEKLFFGSGTQLSVL.

In its sample, this clone was seen once. This chain connects TRBV15 to TRBJ1-5; D perhaps matches TRBD1 (6 bases). CDR1 is LNHNV and CDR2 is YYDKDF in the germline V gene (reference sequence). The CDR3 covers 15 residues. The ends were cut back, 1 base at V and 5 bases at J, with 12 bases in the middle. CDR3 residues: CATSRGDTTYQPQHF. DNA of the CDR3: TGTGCCACCAGCAGAGGGGACACAACCTATCAGCCCCAGCATTTT.

In its sample, this clone was seen once. The chain links TRBV5-1 to TRBJ1-4, with 7 bases that match TRBD1. The CDR3 spans 17 residues. Trimming at V came to 4 bases and at J to 8 bases, leaving 17 bases not matched to a gene. The germline gives CDR1 SGHRS, CDR2 YFSETQ. The CDR3 DNA reads as TGCGCCAGCAGCCCCCGTCCCGGGGACAGAGGAGGAGAAAAACTGTTTTTT. It yields the protein CASSPRPGDRGGEKLFF.

This chain uses TRBV15 with TRBJ1-2, with no clear D. This CDR3 contains 13 residues. The germline V gene has CDR1 LNHNV and CDR2 YYDKDF (reference sequence). Trimming stripped 0 bases from V and 7 bases from J, with 9 bases between. The CDR3 reads CATSREEEGGYTF. The CDR3 nucleotides read TGTGCCACCAGCAGAGAGGAGGAGGGTGGCTACACCTTC.

In this sample, this clone turned up a few times. J is TRBJ1-2 and V is TRBV27; 10 nucleotides agree with TRBD1. Germline V lookup: CDR1 MNHEY, CDR2 SMNVEV (reference sequence). V trimming: 4 bases; J trimming: 0 bases; junction bases outside the gene matches: 8. The CDR3 loop spans 17 amino acids. CDR3 DNA sequence: TGTGCCAGCAGTTCCCGGGACAGGGGTTATGCTAACTATGGCTACACCTTC. Amino acid sequence: CASSSRDRGYANYGYTF.

This clone was counted a few times. The rearrangement links TRBV6-6 to TRBJ1-5, with D possibly matching TRBD1 (5 bases). V was trimmed by 7 bases and J by 1 base, leaving 14 bases between them. Looked up from germline, CDR1 is MNHNY and CDR2 is SVGAGI (reference sequence). The CDR3 has 15 amino acids. CDR3 sequence reads: CASTSGMGSNQPQHF. The DNA for the CDR3 is TGTGCCAGCACTTCAGGGATGGGAAGCAATCAGCCCCAGCATTTT.